This TCR beta chain appears in the sequencing data of a study of blood T cell repertoires in COVID-19. For the study at large: Sites across the United States, Italy and Spain contributed samples from acute and convalescent COVID-19. Sample material is recorded as cDNA or gDNA derived from T cells, B-cell-depleted T cells, or PBMCs.

Under the authors' procedure: By means of reference gene primer amplification, nucleated cell counts were estimated. Clones were sequenced by immunoSEQ multiplex PCR, and TCRdb holds only the in-frame ones, with some missing. V and J calls and clone size are copied from that table; D and trimming were computed from the DNA. Found here are about 120,000 clones, 88% of them singletons; the top ten hold approximately 3.5%. This CDR3 spans 19 amino acids. Germline V CDR1 and CDR2: SGHKS, YYEKEE (reference sequence). Trimming removed 4 bases from V and 0 bases from J; junction bases left unmatched: 15. J is TRBJ2-4 and V is TRBV5-5; the match to TRBD1 covers 8 bases. Sequencing was carried out using peripheral blood. The source of this sequence is a woman in her forties or fifties with acute or convalescent COVID-19. CDR3 residues: CASSTPSTDRALAKNIQYF. The CDR3 nucleotides read TGTGCCAGCAGCACCCCCAGCACGGACAGGGCATTAGCCAAAAACATTCAGTACTTC. Full variable domain (missing parts from reference TRBV5-5 and TRBJ2-4): DAGVTQSPTHLIKTRGQQVTLRCSPISGHKSVSWYQQVLGQGPQFIFQYYEKEERGRGNFPDRFSARQFPNYSSELNVNALLLGDSALYLCASSTPSTDRALAKNIQYFGAGTRLSVL.